This T cell receptor (beta chain) was sequenced during a study of blood T cell repertoires in COVID-19. Study in general: Nucleic acid was either cDNA or gDNA, and it came from T cells, B-cell-depleted T cells, or PBMCs.

This clone has a handful of counts. The data were produced by immunoSEQ multiplex PCR, yet TCRdb's version contains in-frame clones alone and is incomplete. The sample carries 70,000 to 95,000 clones, roughly three quarters recorded once. Germline CDR1 MGHDK, CDR2 SYGVNS. J gave up 1 base and V 4 bases, and 4 bases lay outside the gene matches. The CDR3 is 15 residues long. The source is a man between 60 and 75 years old with COVID-19, enrolled during active disease. The chain combines TRBV25-1 with TRBJ1-5, with 7 bases fitting TRBD1. Sequenced input: peripheral blood. CDR3 sequence reads: CASSATGASNQPQHF. CDR3 nucleotides: TGTGCCAGCAGTGCTACAGGGGCCAGCAATCAGCCCCAGCATTTT.